The 2 T cell receptor beta chains presented below share a single source sample, sequenced in a study of T cells in Graves' hyperthyroidism and ophthalmopathy. It was RNA transcripts that yielded the amplified TCR beta CDR3 regions. A set of HTBI primers served as the primers for a first-round RT-PCR of the TCR CDR3. TCRdb independently ran MiXCR on the multiplex PCR reads; one entry per CDR3 protein. Seen here are hundreds of thousands of distinct CDR3 sequences, 14% observed once, and the top ten hold about 9.4%. Source material: blood. Every receptor here comes from a woman between 18 and 30 years old with Graves' hyperthyroidism.

This chain links TRBV7-2 with TRBJ2-5; 8 nucleotides align to TRBD2. V trimming: 3 bases; J trimming: 5 bases; junction bases outside the gene matches: 5. The V gene's germline CDR1 is SGHTA and CDR2 FQGNSA. The CDR3 spans 14 residues. The chain's CDR3 is CASSFTPGGETQYF. The CDR3 DNA follows: TGTGCCAGCAGCTTTACCCCGGGAGGGGAGACCCAGTACTTC.

This clonotype turned up a few times. This chain joins TRBV15 and TRBJ1-5; D gene ambiguous. CDR3 length: 17 amino acids. The V gene lost 0 bases and the J gene lost 0 bases, with 12 bases spanning the gap. Per the germline V gene, CDR1 is LNHNV and CDR2 is YYDKDF (reference sequence). The CDR3, as DNA: TGTGCCACCAGCAGAGATCGGTGGATACATAGCAATCAGCCCCAGCATTTT. It translates to CATSRDRWIHSNQPQHF.